The 21 T cell receptor beta chains presented below share a single source sample, sequenced in a study of blood T cell repertoires in COVID-19. The method was immunoSEQ multiplex PCR; TCRdb's version includes in-frame clones alone and lacks a portion of them. In the table there are more than 250,000 clones, approximately 78% of which are singletons. Source material: PBMCs or T cells enriched from blood (not recorded which). The receptor set was obtained from a man aged 40-49 years who had been exposed to COVID-19.

This clone was seen more than once but under ten times. V usage is TRBV28 and J usage is TRBJ1-1; D remains unclear. The V and J ends lost 7 bases and 5 bases respectively, with 5 bases between them. The CDR3 loop spans 10 amino acids. Germline CDR1 reads MDHEN; CDR2 reads SYDVKM. This chain's CDR3 is CASIRTEAFF. As DNA, the CDR3 is TGTGCCAGCATCCGGACTGAAGCTTTCTTT. Using reference TRBV28 and TRBJ1-1 for the parts outside the CDR3, the full variable domain is DVKVTQSSRYLVKRTGEKVFLECVQDMDHENMFWYRQDPGLGLRLIYFSYDVKMKEKGDIPEGYSVSREKKERFSLILESASTNQTSMYLCASIRTEAFFGQGTRLTVV.

The chain combines TRBV24-1 with TRBJ2-2; 14 positions agree with TRBD2. The CDR3 spans 14 residues. With 9 bases clipped from V and 5 bases from J, the junction kept 1 base outside the gene matches. Germline CDR1 and CDR2: KGHDR and SFDVKD. In nucleotides, the CDR3 is TGTGCCACCGGACTAGCGGGAGGTACCGGGGAGCTGTTTTTT. Protein sequence: CATGLAGGTGELFF.

This rearrangement joins TRBV28 to TRBJ2-3; the match to TRBD2 covers 8 bases. The CDR3 runs 15 residues. From germline, CDR1 is MDHEN and CDR2 SYDVKM. The V gene end was trimmed by 6 bases and the J gene end by 3 bases; junction bases not matched to a gene: 8. The CDR3 here is CASSVQRGNTDTQYF. CDR3 DNA: TGTGCCAGCAGCGTGCAGCGGGGGAATACAGATACGCAGTATTTT.

The chain uses TRBV27 and TRBJ1-2, with 11 bases that match TRBD1. CDR1 is MNHEY, CDR2 SMNVEV, per germline (reference sequence). Germline trimming cut 5 bases from V and 5 bases from J; bases unmatched to any gene: 10. The CDR3 has 16 residues. Here the CDR3 reads CASSPHGQGAHYGYTF. The CDR3 bases are TGTGCCAGCAGTCCCCATGGACAGGGGGCCCATTATGGCTACACCTTC.

The gene calls are TRBV3-1 (or the pseudogene TRBV3-2) and TRBJ1-1; weak D call: TRBD1 (6 bases). The germline CDR1 and CDR2 sequences are LGHDT and YNNKEL (reference sequence). The CDR3 is 14 amino acids. Trimming removed 0 bases from V and 5 bases from J, with 10 bases in between. This chain's CDR3 is CASSQDTRGTEAFF. DNA for the CDR3: TGTGCCAGCAGCCAAGATACAAGGGGGACTGAAGCTTTCTTT.

This sequence joins TRBV30 and TRBJ1-1; D is unresolved. V shed 2 bases and J shed 7 bases, with 17 bases lying between them. The germline V gene encodes CDR1 GTSNPN and CDR2 SVGIG (reference sequence). The CDR3 runs to 14 residues. The DNA of the CDR3 is TGTGCCTGGAGTCCCCCCGGGTTTGAGGTTGAAGCTTTCTTT. Amino acids: CAWSPPGFEVEAFF.

The V gene is TRBV10-3, the J gene TRBJ2-2, with 15 positions matching TRBD2. The trim removed 5 bases at V and 4 bases at J, leaving 5 bases unmatched. The CDR3 runs 17 residues. Germline V lookup: CDR1 ENHRY, CDR2 SYGVKD. CDR3 amino acids: CAISNGLAGGITGELFF. CDR3 in DNA: TGTGCCATCAGTAACGGACTAGCGGGAGGGATCACCGGGGAGCTGTTTTTT.

The CDR3 DNA follows: TGTGCCAGCAGCTTAGGTACCCTGGGACAGGAAGGCGATGAGCAGTTCTTC. The encoded protein is CASSLGTLGQEGDEQFF. The chain recombines TRBV11-2 with TRBJ2-1; 8 positions match TRBD1. This CDR3 comprises 17 residues. V lost 1 base, J lost 8 bases, and 13 bases stayed unmatched. Per the germline V gene, CDR1 is SGHAT and CDR2 is FQNNGV.

V and J are TRBV5-1 and TRBJ2-1; 9 bases map to TRBD2. CDR1 is SGHRS, CDR2 YFSETQ, per germline. This CDR3 region has 15 residues. Germline trimming cut 0 bases from V and 5 bases from J; bases unmatched to any gene: 3. This CDR3 is CASSLVRTSDNEQFF. CDR3 DNA: TGCGCCAGCAGCTTGGTCAGGACTAGCGACAATGAGCAGTTCTTC.

V usage is TRBV28 and J usage is TRBJ1-5; 8 bases fit TRBD1. Germline V gene data show CDR1 as MDHEN and CDR2 as SYDVKM. The CDR3 has 15 residues. Trimming at V came to 7 bases and at J to 11 bases, leaving 16 bases not matched to a gene. Written as DNA, the CDR3 is TGTGCCAGCACAATTTCAGGGACAGGAAAAAGGGCCCAGCATTTT. This codes for CASTISGTGKRAQHF.

This clone was seen once. The chain joins TRBV7-9 to TRBJ2-2; 10 positions match TRBD2. The V and J ends lost 6 bases and 5 bases, in that order; junction bases with no gene match: 3. The CDR3 totals 14 residues. The germline V gene encodes CDR1 SEHNR and CDR2 FQNEAQ (reference sequence). In DNA, the CDR3 is TGTGCCAGCAGTAGTAGCGGGAGGACCGGGGAGCTGTTTTTT. This gives the protein CASSSSGRTGELFF.

J is TRBJ1-1 and V is TRBV11-2; TRBD1 might be the D (6 bases). The CDR3 runs 12 residues. Germline V gene data show CDR1 as SGHAT and CDR2 as FQNNGV. Trimming shortened V by 5 bases and J by 6 bases, and 10 bases separated the two germline ends. The CDR3 is CASSHRVSEAFF. CDR3 DNA: TGTGCCAGCAGCCACAGGGTCTCTGAAGCTTTCTTT.

The chain recombines TRBV18 with TRBJ2-1; 11 nucleotides match TRBD2. The CDR3 sequence is 14 residues long. Trimming removed 4 bases from V and 8 bases from J; junction bases left unmatched: 4. Germline-derived CDR1 and CDR2 are KGHSH and LQKENI. CDR3 region: CASSRLAGGYEQFF. CDR3 bases: TGTGCCAGCTCACGTCTAGCGGGAGGCTATGAGCAGTTCTTC.

V gene TRBV9 combines with J gene TRBJ2-2; 13 positions match TRBD2. CDR3 length: 15 amino acids. CDR1 SGDLS and CDR2 YYNGEE come from the germline V gene. V lost 3 bases, J lost 7 bases, and 3 bases stayed unmatched. The CDR3: CASSGLAGGDGELFF. The CDR3 DNA follows: TGTGCCAGCAGCGGACTAGCGGGAGGCGACGGGGAGCTGTTTTTT.

This chain links TRBV18 with TRBJ2-3; 13 bases are a match to TRBD2. The CDR3 has 18 amino acids. J gave up 6 bases and V 0 bases, and 9 bases lay outside the gene matches. Germline V gene sequence: CDR1 KGHSH, CDR2 LQKENI. The DNA for the CDR3 is TGTGCCAGCTCACCACCCCCCCGGACTAGCGGGAGAAGGGATACGCAGTATTTT. It translates to CASSPPPRTSGRRDTQYF.

For the CDR3, the DNA is TGTGCCAGCATGAAACAGGGGCTGGATTATGGCTACACCTTC. Its translation: CASMKQGLDYGYTF. This rearrangement joins TRBV4-2 to TRBJ1-2; TRBD1 matches at 7 bases. The J segment lost 5 bases and the V segment lost 7 bases, leaving 10 bases of the junction unmatched. CDR3 length equals 14 residues. The germline gives CDR1 LGHNA, CDR2 YNFKEQ.

The table lists this clone with a few counts. J is TRBJ1-1 and V is TRBV15; no reliable D call. The CDR3 contains 16 residues. Germline lookup yields CDR1 LNHNV and CDR2 YYDKDF (reference sequence). The ends were cut back, 0 bases at V and 8 bases at J, with 19 bases in the middle. The CDR3 region has the DNA TGTGCCACCAGCAGAGATCGGGCGAGGTTACCGGGGGAAGCTTTCTTT. Its translation is CATSRDRARLPGEAFF.

This chain joins TRBV5-1 and TRBJ2-7, with 10 bases matching TRBD2. The CDR3 is made up of 16 amino acids. Germline lookup yields CDR1 SGHRS and CDR2 YFSETQ. Germline trimming cut 4 bases from V and 2 bases from J; bases unmatched to any gene: 9. The CDR3 is CASSGAGTSDTYEQYF. DNA for the CDR3: TGCGCCAGCAGCGGGGCCGGGACTAGCGATACCTACGAGCAGTACTTC.

This chain connects TRBV7-9 to TRBJ1-1; D remains unclear. The CDR3 totals 13 residues. Trimming cost V 5 bases and J 3 bases, with 10 bases left between them. Germline-derived CDR1 and CDR2 are SEHNR and FQNEAQ (reference sequence). This chain's CDR3 is CASSPWRDTEAFF. Here the CDR3 DNA reads TGTGCCAGCAGCCCCTGGCGGGACACTGAAGCTTTCTTT.

This clone appeared once. The V and J genes are TRBV7-3 and TRBJ2-6, with D perhaps matching TRBD1 (7 bases). Germline loops: CDR1 SGHTA, CDR2 FQGTGA. The CDR3 loop spans 17 amino acids. V lost 3 bases, J lost 3 bases, and 15 bases lay in between. The CDR3 loop reads CASSLTGRPHGANVLTF. In DNA, the CDR3 is TGTGCCAGCAGCTTGACAGGGAGGCCGCATGGGGCCAACGTCCTGACTTTC.

This clone was detected once. The V and J genes are TRBV21-1 and TRBJ1-2; the DNA was not used to check the table's D call, TRBD1. TRBV21-1 constitutes a pseudogene. The CDR3 totals 13 residues. CDR3 sequence: CASQIRGLYGYTF. The CDR3 nucleotides are TGTGCCAGCCAGATAAGGGGATTGTACGGCTACACCTTC.